This is a list of T cell receptor beta chains from one sample in a study of blood T cell repertoires in COVID-19. The method was immunoSEQ multiplex PCR; TCRdb's version includes in-frame clones alone and lacks a portion of them. Of more than 80,000 clones in the sample, about 82% are singletons; the top ten hold about 8.5%. Sequenced: peripheral blood. These TCRs come from a man aged 45-60 years with active COVID-19. Both conserved end residues are part of each CDR3. The order of the fields is CDR3 length, D gene, V gene, J gene, clone size, CDR3 protein, CDR3 DNA. The D gene is left open where the match is weak. Clone sizes are given selectively: once, few, many, or a class where the clone is expanded.

>16|TRBD2|TRBV28|TRBJ2-3|-
CASSPLAGDDADTQYF
TGTGCCAGCAGTCCACTAGCGGGAGATGATGCAGATACGCAGTATTTT
>13|TRBD1|TRBV27|TRBJ1-4|-
CASSLNRGEKLFF
TGTGCCAGCAGTTTAAACAGGGGGGAAAAACTGTTTTTT
>18|TRBD2|TRBV29-1|TRBJ2-3|-
CSAEGSSGRAGGTDTQYF
TGCAGCGCCGAGGGGTCTAGCGGGAGGGCCGGGGGAACAGATACGCAGTATTTT
>16|-|TRBV5-1|TRBJ2-3|-
CASSLVAGRPTDTQYF
TGCGCCAGCAGCTTGGTGGCGGGACGCCCCACAGATACGCAGTATTTT
>12|-|TRBV13|TRBJ2-1|once
CASSLVAGEQFF
TGTGCCAGCAGCCTCGTGGCTGGTGAGCAGTTCTTC
>17|TRBD2|TRBV24-1|TRBJ2-2|once
CATRGRLAGGQAGELFF
TGTGCCACCAGGGGGCGGCTAGCGGGAGGCCAGGCCGGGGAGCTGTTTTTT
>15|TRBD2|TRBV7-2|TRBJ2-7|-
CASSWASGGSYEQYF
TGTGCCAGCAGCTGGGCTAGCGGGGGCTCCTACGAGCAGTACTTC
>16|TRBD1|TRBV5-1|TRBJ1-6|few
CASSLAGQDLNSPLHF
TGCGCCAGCAGCTTGGCGGGACAGGATCTTAATTCACCCCTCCACTTT
>14|TRBD2|TRBV11-2|TRBJ2-1|-
CASTIAGHIGEQFF
TGTGCCAGCACCATAGCGGGCCACATCGGTGAGCAGTTCTTC
>13|-|TRBV21-1|TRBJ2-1|-
CASTRRTSCEQFF
TGTGCCAGCACCCGTCGGACTAGCTGCGAGCAGTTCTTC
>13|-|TRBV6-5|TRBJ1-1|once
CASSYRQGTEAFF
TGTGCCAGCAGTTACAGGCAGGGGACTGAAGCTTTCTTT
>15|TRBD1|TRBV15|TRBJ1-1|-
CATSRGDRENTEAFF
TGTGCCACCAGCAGAGGAGACAGGGAAAACACTGAAGCTTTCTTT
>15|-|TRBV6-5|TRBJ2-1|once
CASSYFAVSYNEQFF
TGTGCCAGCAGTTACTTTGCGGTCTCCTACAATGAGCAGTTCTTC
>16|TRBD2|TRBV4-1|TRBJ2-1|-
CASSQERGTLYNEQFF
TGCGCCAGCAGCCAAGAGCGGGGGACTCTTTACAATGAGCAGTTCTTC
>13|TRBD1|TRBV6-1|TRBJ2-1|-
CASSDGDRNEQFF
TGTGCCAGCAGTGACGGGGACAGAAATGAGCAGTTCTTC
>18|TRBD2|TRBV24-1|TRBJ2-3|-
CATSDFHHSGDFTDTQYF
TGTGCCACCAGTGATTTCCACCATAGCGGGGATTTCACAGATACGCAGTATTTT
>12|TRBD1|TRBV6-5|TRBJ1-4|few
CASEGALEKLFF
TGTGCCAGCGAGGGGGCACTCGAAAAACTGTTTTTT
>17|TRBD2|TRBV5-1|TRBJ2-2|-
CASSSSGAGGNTGELFF
TGCGCCAGCAGCTCCTCGGGAGCGGGGGGGAACACCGGGGAGCTGTTTTTT
>16|TRBD1|TRBV4-1|TRBJ2-5|-
CASSQDVGGWTETQYF
TGCGCCAGCAGCCAAGATGTAGGGGGCTGGACGGAGACCCAGTACTTC
>15|-|TRBV5-1|TRBJ2-2|-
CASSLASPPAGELFF
TGCGCCAGCAGCTTGGCCTCGCCCCCGGCCGGGGAGCTGTTTTTT
>13|-|TRBV3-1/TRBV3-2|TRBJ1-1|-
CASSGQTNTEAFF
TGTGCCAGCAGCGGACAGACGAACACTGAAGCTTTCTTT
>13|TRBD1|TRBV7-2|TRBJ1-6|once
CATQGEGNSPLHF
TGTGCCACTCAGGGGGAAGGCAATTCACCCCTCCACTTT
>15|-|TRBV10-3|TRBJ1-2|-
CAISEYEQVVSGYTF
TGTGCCATCAGTGAGTACGAACAGGTGGTAAGCGGCTACACCTTC
>13|TRBD2|TRBV2|TRBJ2-7|few
CASSERGDYEQYF
TGTGCCAGCAGTGAGCGGGGGGACTACGAGCAGTACTTC
>15|TRBD1|TRBV2|TRBJ1-6|few
CASKRLGQSNSPLHF
TGTGCCAGCAAACGCCTGGGACAGTCAAATTCACCCCTCCACTTT
>14|-|TRBV5-4|TRBJ1-1|-
CASSSGAMNTEAFF
TGTGCCAGCAGCTCAGGGGCTATGAACACTGAAGCTTTCTTT
>14|-|TRBV27|TRBJ2-3|-
CASTERGPVDTQYF
TGTGCCAGCACCGAGAGAGGGCCCGTTGATACGCAGTATTTT
>13|-|TRBV5-4|TRBJ2-1|-
CASSPKTGNEQFF
TGTGCCAGCAGCCCAAAAACCGGGAATGAGCAGTTCTTC
>18|-|TRBV28|TRBJ2-6|-
CASSLGRIVVSGANVLTF
TGTGCCAGCAGTTTAGGCAGGATCGTAGTCTCTGGGGCCAACGTCCTGACTTTC
>16|TRBD1|TRBV19|TRBJ1-1|-
CASSIQSGGRNTEAFF
TGTGCCAGTAGTATACAATCAGGGGGCCGGAACACTGAAGCTTTCTTT
>17|TRBD2|TRBV29-1|TRBJ2-7|-
CSVEAPTSGGAYGEQYF
TGCAGCGTTGAAGCTCCGACTAGCGGGGGGGCCTACGGCGAGCAGTACTTC
>14|-|TRBV28|TRBJ2-1|-
CASSLGWRNNEQFF
TGTGCCAGCAGTTTAGGGTGGAGGAACAATGAGCAGTTCTTC
>15|TRBD1|TRBV28|TRBJ1-5|-
CASSETGYSNQPQHF
TGTGCCAGCAGTGAGACAGGGTATAGCAATCAGCCCCAGCATTTT
>15|TRBD2|TRBV15|TRBJ2-1|-
CATSLPHSGSYEQFF
TGTGCCACCAGTCTACCCCACAGCGGGAGCTATGAGCAGTTCTTC
>14|TRBD2|TRBV6-5|TRBJ2-2|-
CASSLAGARGELFF
TGTGCCAGCAGTTTAGCGGGGGCCAGGGGGGAGCTGTTTTTT
>18|TRBD1|TRBV10-2|TRBJ1-2|-
CASSESTHPRGHGYGYTF
TGCGCCAGCAGTGAGTCGACCCACCCCAGGGGGCATGGATATGGCTACACCTTC
>12|TRBD1|TRBV30|TRBJ1-1|-
CAWSGPGGAAFF
TGTGCCTGGAGTGGCCCAGGGGGCGCAGCTTTCTTT
>14|-|TRBV29-1|TRBJ2-2|-
CSAAQGRSTGKLFF
TGCAGCGCAGCACAGGGAAGGAGCACCGGGAAGCTGTTTTTT
>14|-|TRBV7-2|TRBJ2-3|-
CASSPSPGPDTQYF
TGTGCCAGCAGCCCGTCGCCAGGTCCAGATACGCAGTATTTT
>16|TRBD2|TRBV9|TRBJ2-5|few
CASSLGAGGSAETQYF
TGTGCCAGCAGCCTCGGAGCGGGGGGGAGTGCAGAGACCCAGTACTTC
>19|-|TRBV9|TRBJ2-3|-
CASSKDRVGGPRVPDTQYF
TGTGCCAGCAGCAAAGACAGGGTTGGGGGGCCCCGGGTGCCAGATACGCAGTATTTT
>15|TRBD2|TRBV2|TRBJ2-5|-
CASSVAGRAPETQYF
TGTGCCAGCAGTGTCGCCGGGAGGGCCCCAGAGACCCAGTACTTC
>15|TRBD1|TRBV6-1|TRBJ1-1|-
CASSEGTGSSTEAFF
TGTGCCAGCAGTGAAGGGACAGGGTCGAGCACTGAAGCTTTCTTT
>15|-|TRBV7-2|TRBJ1-5|-
CASSSSGVEGQPQHF
TGTGCCAGCAGCTCCTCGGGGGTGGAAGGTCAGCCCCAGCATTTT
>14|TRBD1|TRBV19|TRBJ2-1|-
CASRRAGGLDEQFF
TGTGCCAGTAGGCGGGCAGGGGGTCTCGATGAGCAGTTCTTC
>15|-|TRBV28|TRBJ1-5|-
CATNLGQPSNQPQHF
TGTGCCACAAATTTGGGGCAGCCAAGCAATCAGCCCCAGCATTTT
>16|TRBD1|TRBV28|TRBJ2-2|-
CASSLSTGLIAGELFF
TGTGCCAGCAGTCTTTCGACAGGGCTCATCGCCGGGGAGCTGTTTTTT
>14|-|TRBV5-1|TRBJ2-1|once
CASSLTSSYNEQFF
TGCGCCAGCAGCTTGACAAGCTCCTACAATGAGCAGTTCTTC
>13|-|TRBV10-3|TRBJ2-7|-
CAISLTGEYEQYF
TGTGCCATCAGTTTGACAGGAGAGTACGAGCAGTACTTC
>13|-|TRBV19|TRBJ1-1|-
CASSIDLSKPAFF
TGTGCCAGTAGTATAGATCTATCCAAACCGGCTTTCTTT
>16|TRBD1|TRBV6-1|TRBJ1-1|-
CASSEPGQGINTEAFF
TGTGCCAGCAGTGAACCGGGACAGGGGATAAACACTGAAGCTTTCTTT
>15|-|TRBV5-1|TRBJ2-7|medium-sized
CASRLRGDGMHEQYF
TGCGCCAGCCGCCTCAGGGGCGACGGTATGCACGAGCAGTACTTC
>14|-|TRBV20-1|TRBJ1-5|-
CSASEAGLLRAQHF
TGCAGTGCTAGTGAGGCGGGCCTTCTGAGGGCCCAGCATTTT